Given below is one T cell receptor beta chain in context. This sample was taken from a study of blood T cells in healthy people across ages. The use of a sample-barcoded 5' primer and a J-beta primer mix characterized a second PCR of roughly 6 to 12 cycles. Each CDR3 protein is one row after TCRdb ran MiXCR on the 5' RACE reads. The data contain 1,300,000 or so distinct CDR3 sequences, around 55% of them singletons. The CDR3 consists of 15 residues. V usage is TRBV21-1 and J usage is TRBJ2-3; the table's D gene call, TRBD2, was not cross checked with the DNA. TRBV21-1 is assigned pseudogene status. This receptor was taken from a man aged 18 to 30 in good health. The sequenced sample consisted of blood. The CDR3: CASSKEKEETDTQYF. The CDR3 DNA follows: TGTGCCAGCAGCAAAGAAAAGGAGGAAACAGATACGCAGTATTTT.